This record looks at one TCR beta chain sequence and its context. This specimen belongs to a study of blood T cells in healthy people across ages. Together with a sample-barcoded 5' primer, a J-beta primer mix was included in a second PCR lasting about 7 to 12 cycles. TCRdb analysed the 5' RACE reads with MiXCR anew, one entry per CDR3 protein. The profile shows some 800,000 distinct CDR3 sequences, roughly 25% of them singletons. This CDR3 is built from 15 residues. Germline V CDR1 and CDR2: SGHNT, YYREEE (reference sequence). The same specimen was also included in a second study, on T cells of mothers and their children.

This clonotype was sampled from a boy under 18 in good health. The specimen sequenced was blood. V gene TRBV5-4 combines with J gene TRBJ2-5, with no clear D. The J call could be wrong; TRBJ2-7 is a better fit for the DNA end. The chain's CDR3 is CASSLKVDSGYEQYF. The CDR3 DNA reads TGTGCCAGCAGCTTGAAGGTGGATTCAGGATACGAGCAGTACTTC.